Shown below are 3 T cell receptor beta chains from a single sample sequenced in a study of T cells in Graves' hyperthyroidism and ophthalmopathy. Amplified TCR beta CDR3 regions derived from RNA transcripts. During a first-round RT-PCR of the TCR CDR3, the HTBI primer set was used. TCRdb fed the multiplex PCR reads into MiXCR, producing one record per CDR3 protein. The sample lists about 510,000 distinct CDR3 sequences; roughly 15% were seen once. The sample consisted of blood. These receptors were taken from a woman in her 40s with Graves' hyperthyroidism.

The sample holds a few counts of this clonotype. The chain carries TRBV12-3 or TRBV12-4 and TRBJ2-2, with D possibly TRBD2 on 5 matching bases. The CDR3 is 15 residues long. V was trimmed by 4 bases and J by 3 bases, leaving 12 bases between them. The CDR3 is CASSSPDFYTGELFF. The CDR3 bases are TGTGCCAGCAGTTCCCCGGACTTTTACACCGGGGAGCTGTTTTTT.

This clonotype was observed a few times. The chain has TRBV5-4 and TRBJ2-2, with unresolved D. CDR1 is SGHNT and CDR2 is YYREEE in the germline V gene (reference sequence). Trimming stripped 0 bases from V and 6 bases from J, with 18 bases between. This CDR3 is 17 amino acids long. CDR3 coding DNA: TGTGCCAGCAGCTTGGGCGGTAGCATTCCTCGAGCCGGGGAGCTGTTTTTT. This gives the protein CASSLGGSIPRAGELFF.

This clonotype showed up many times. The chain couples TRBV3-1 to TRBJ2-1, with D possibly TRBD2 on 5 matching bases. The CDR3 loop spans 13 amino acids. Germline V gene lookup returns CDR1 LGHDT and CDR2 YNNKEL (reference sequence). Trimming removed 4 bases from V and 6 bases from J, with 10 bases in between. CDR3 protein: CASSPRLTNEQFF. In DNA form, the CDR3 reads TGTGCCAGCAGCCCACGACTAACCAATGAGCAGTTCTTC.